This TCR beta chain was sequenced during a study of blood T cells in healthy people across ages (dated by TCRdb to 2014 to 2015). Regarding the study in general: In model experiments, roughly one uniquely barcoded TCR beta cDNA molecule per two T cells was captured by template switching. The study measured age-related changes in TCR beta repertoire diversity using deep sequencing normalized with unique cDNA molecular identifiers. Four age groups were formed from the donors: young (average roughly 15 years), middle-aged (approximately 39), aged (around 62) and long-lived (roughly 81). Donors of different ages were randomly distributed across sequencing lanes to avoid experimental bias. Two additional independent replicas of 1 million unique cDNA reads from the same blood draw were analyzed for two donors (one aged 18 to 30 and one aged 80 or older). Overall results and qualifications from the work: Because profiling used bulk unsorted PBMCs, naive and antigen-experienced compartments could not be compared conclusively. The long-lived group showed more naive CD4+ T cells, fewer expanded clones and increased TCR diversity than the aged group, suggesting age selection. Observed TCR beta diversity correlated strongly with the percentage of naive T cells measured by flow cytometry. Total diversity estimates from one million sequenced T cells were considered lower bounds and underestimates. The CMV infection status of donors was not known, potentially confounding age-related changes in expanded clonotypes. As age increased, observed TCR beta diversity per million T cells dropped in a roughly linear way, and a significant reduction was already evident by age 40.

The library was built by means of 5' RACE. A second about 7 to 11 cycle PCR used a sample-barcoded 5' primer and a J-beta primer mix. A unique molecular identifier was introduced onto each TCR beta cDNA molecule by a template-switch 5' adaptor carrying 12 random nucleotides. Each sample yielded at least 3 million CDR3-containing paired-end reads. The Mint cDNA synthesis kit, primed by a TRBC-specific oligonucleotide, was used to synthesize first-strand cDNA from all RNA. All cDNA was treated with uracil-DNA glycosylase and then went through a first 18-cycle PCR with the universal primers M1SS and BC2_uni_R. Turning to the authors' computational methods: Normalization of each sample was performed by random selection of 1 million high-quality reads, each carrying a distinct molecular identifier. Reads with shared molecular identifiers were discarded instead of being binned into consensus sequences. MiTCR, run with a Q25 quality threshold and the strictest error-elimination algorithm, handled CDR3 identification, clonotype clustering and error correction. A nonparametric unseen species model with Euler transformation was used to estimate lower-bound total TCR beta diversity. The public sequencing data were trimmed at Q25 with fastp and processed into clonotypes with MiXCR by TCRdb, which kept only in-frame beta chains. Each record represents a unique CDR3 protein, reported with the most common genes and DNA among its rows. The V and J calls, along with clone size, are taken from TCRdb and not from the paper's own processing. In this sample the table shows around 1,800,000 distinct CDR3 sequences, roughly two fifths of which occur a single time. Under 25% of the sample is in the top ten clones.

The 39 donors, aged about 6 to 100 years, were systemically healthy Caucasian individuals from Russia. Around 10 milliliters of peripheral blood were collected from each donor into EDTA-treated Vacutainer tubes. PBMCs were isolated by Ficoll-Paque density-gradient centrifugation, with at least 7 million obtained per sample. Total RNA was extracted from PBMCs with Trizol reagent, with at least 6 micrograms obtained per sample. For every donor, an aliquot of PBMCs went through flow cytometry to measure the percentages of naive CD45RAhigh/CD27high T cells. This clonotype occurred a few times. Its binding antigen is unknown. One base away there is no much larger clone; base qualities are not given. CDR1 and CDR2 are drawn from the germline V gene: MDHEN, SYDVKM. The germline V end is reduced by 6 bases and the J end by 13 bases; junction bases left unmatched: 8. From its cysteine to its phenylalanine, the CDR3 spans 12 amino acids. The retained sequence is limited to the CDR3, 36 bases, with the frame set at the first base.

The chain is assembled from TRBV28 and TRBJ1-4; 7 of the junction bases match TRBD1. The clonotype comes from a human donor in good health. Sample: blood. The DNA sequence reads TGTGCCAGCAGCCTCCCGGGACAGATACTGTTTTTT. This codes for CASSLPGQILFF.